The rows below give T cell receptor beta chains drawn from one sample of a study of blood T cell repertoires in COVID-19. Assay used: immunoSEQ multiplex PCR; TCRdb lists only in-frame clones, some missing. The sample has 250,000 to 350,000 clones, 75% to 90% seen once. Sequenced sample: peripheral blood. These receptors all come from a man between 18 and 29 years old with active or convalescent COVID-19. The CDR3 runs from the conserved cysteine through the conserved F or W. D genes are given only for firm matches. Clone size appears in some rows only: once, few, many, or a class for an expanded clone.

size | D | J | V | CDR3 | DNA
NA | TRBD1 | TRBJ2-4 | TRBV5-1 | CASSLGDRGREIQYF | TGCGCCAGCAGCTTGGGAGACAGGGGGCGAGAGATTCAGTACTTC
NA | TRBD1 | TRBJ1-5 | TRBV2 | CASSWDRVNNQPQHF | TGTGCCAGCAGTTGGGACAGGGTAAACAATCAGCCCCAGCATTTT
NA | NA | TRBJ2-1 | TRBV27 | CATGRTNHNEQFF | TGTGCCACAGGCAGGACAAATCACAATGAGCAGTTCTTC
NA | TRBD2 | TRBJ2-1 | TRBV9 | CASSVALAGGPGNEQFF | TGTGCCAGCAGCGTAGCCTTAGCGGGAGGGCCTGGGAATGAGCAGTTCTTC
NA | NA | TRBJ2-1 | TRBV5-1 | CASSMDSLSYNEQFF | TGCGCCAGCAGCATGGACAGTCTCTCCTACAATGAGCAGTTCTTC
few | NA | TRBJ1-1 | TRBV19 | CASHRGARNTEAFF | TGTGCCAGTCACCGGGGGGCGCGGAACACTGAAGCTTTCTTT
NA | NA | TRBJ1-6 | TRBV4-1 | CASSQRIGTGHGSSPLHF | TGCGCCAGCAGCCAACGCATCGGGACTGGGCATGGGTCGTCACCCCTCCACTTT
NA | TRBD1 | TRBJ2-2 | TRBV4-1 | CASSHTTGAGELFF | TGCGCCAGCAGCCACACTACAGGGGCCGGGGAGCTGTTTTTT
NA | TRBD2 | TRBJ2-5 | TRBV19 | CASRMTSSRETQYF | TGTGCCAGTAGGATGACTAGCTCGCGAGAGACCCAGTACTTC
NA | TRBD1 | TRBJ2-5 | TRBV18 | CASLPTGSRETQYF | TGTGCCAGCTTACCGACAGGGTCTAGAGAGACCCAGTACTTC
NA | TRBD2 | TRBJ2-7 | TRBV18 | CASSPREGYEQYF | TGTGCCAGCTCACCACGGGAGGGATACGAGCAGTACTTC
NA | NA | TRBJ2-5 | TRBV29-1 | CSVESGTGTQETQYF | TGCAGCGTTGAAAGCGGCACAGGGACCCAAGAGACCCAGTACTTC
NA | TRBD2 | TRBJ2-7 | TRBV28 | CASSLAPGLAGIFNF | TGTGCCAGCAGTTTGGCTCCGGGACTAGCGGGTATATTTAACTTC
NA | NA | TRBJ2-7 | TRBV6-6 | CASSYSSSYEQYF | TGTGCCAGCAGTTACAGTAGCTCCTACGAGCAGTACTTC
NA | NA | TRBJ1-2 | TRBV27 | CASSPSGARYYGYTF | TGTGCCAGCAGTCCCTCAGGGGCAAGGTACTATGGCTACACCTTC
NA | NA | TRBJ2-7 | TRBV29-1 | CSARGGQSSYEQYF | TGCAGCGCCCGGGGGGGACAGAGCTCCTACGAGCAGTACTTC
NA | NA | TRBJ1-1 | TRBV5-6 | CASRSRAIPNSEAFF | TGTGCCAGCAGATCCCGAGCCATCCCTAATTCGGAAGCTTTCTTT
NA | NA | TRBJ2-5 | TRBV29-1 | CSVDDQEETQYF | TGCAGCGTTGATGATCAGGAAGAGACCCAGTACTTC
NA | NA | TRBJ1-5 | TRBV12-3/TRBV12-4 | CASTTSGEPQHF | TGTGCCAGCACCACGTCGGGAGAGCCCCAGCATTTT
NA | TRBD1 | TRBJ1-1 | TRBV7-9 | CASSLSQGATEAFF | TGTGCCAGCAGCTTATCCCAGGGGGCTACTGAAGCTTTCTTT
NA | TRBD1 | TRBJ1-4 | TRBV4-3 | CASSQERDRSREKLFF | TGCGCCAGCAGCCAAGAAAGGGACAGGAGCCGGGAAAAACTGTTTTTT
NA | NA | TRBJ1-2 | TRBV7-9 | CASSLLAGLGGSGYGYTF | TGTGCCAGCAGCTTATTGGCTGGGTTGGGGGGATCCGGCTATGGCTACACCTTC
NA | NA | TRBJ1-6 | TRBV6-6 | CASSPGTYNSPLHF | TGTGCCAGCAGTCCCGGGACCTATAATTCACCCCTCCACTTT
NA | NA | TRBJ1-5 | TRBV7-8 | CASSLRGNQPQHF | TGTGCCAGCAGCTTACGCGGCAATCAGCCCCAGCATTTT
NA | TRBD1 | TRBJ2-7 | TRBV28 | CASRGQPLNEQYF | TGTGCCAGCCGGGGACAGCCCTTAAACGAGCAGTACTTC
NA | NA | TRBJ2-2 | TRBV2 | CASSEARRELFF | TGTGCCAGCAGTGAGGCCAGGCGGGAGCTGTTTTTT
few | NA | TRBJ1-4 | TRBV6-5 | CASSSLGATNEKLFF | TGTGCCAGCAGTTCTTTAGGGGCAACTAATGAAAAACTGTTTTTT
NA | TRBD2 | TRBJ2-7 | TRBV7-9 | CASRHASGRAYEQYF | TGTGCCAGCAGACATGCTAGCGGGAGGGCCTACGAGCAGTACTTC
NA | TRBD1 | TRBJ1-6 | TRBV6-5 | CASSSQGGQGYTLHF | TGTGCCAGCAGTTCTCAAGGGGGACAGGGATATACCCTCCACTTT
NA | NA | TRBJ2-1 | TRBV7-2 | CAIAAGSSYNEQFF | TGTGCCATAGCGGCGGGGAGCTCCTACAATGAGCAGTTCTTC
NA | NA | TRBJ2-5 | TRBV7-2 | CASSPNVETQYF | TGTGCCAGCAGCCCCAATGTGGAGACCCAGTACTTC
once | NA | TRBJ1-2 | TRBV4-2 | CASSQDRRVDYGYTF | TGTGCCAGCAGCCAAGATCGCAGGGTGGACTATGGCTACACCTTC
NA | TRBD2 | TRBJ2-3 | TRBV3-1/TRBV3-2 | CASSQPRLAGGVDTQYF | TGTGCCAGCAGCCAACCCCGGCTAGCGGGAGGTGTAGATACGCAGTATTTT
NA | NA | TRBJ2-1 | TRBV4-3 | CASSQDVGGVVQFF | TGCGCCAGCAGCCAAGATGTGGGGGGTGTTGTGCAGTTCTTC
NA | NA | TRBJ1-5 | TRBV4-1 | CASSQGRGLLQPQHF | TGCGCCAGCAGCCAAGGGCGGGGTCTTTTACAGCCCCAGCATTTT
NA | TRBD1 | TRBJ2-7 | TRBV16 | CASSQSGTGKGYEQYF | TGTGCCAGCAGCCAATCCGGGACAGGGAAAGGATACGAGCAGTACTTC
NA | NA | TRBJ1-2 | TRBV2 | CASSEESLYGYTF | TGTGCCAGCAGTGAAGAAAGCTTGTATGGCTACACCTTC
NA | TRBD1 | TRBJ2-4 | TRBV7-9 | CASSLNRGLNIQYF | TGTGCCAGCAGCTTAAACAGGGGGCTCAACATTCAGTACTTC
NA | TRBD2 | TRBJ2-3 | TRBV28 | CASTTGGGASTDTQYF | TGTGCCAGCACCACAGGCGGGGGGGCTAGCACAGATACGCAGTATTTT
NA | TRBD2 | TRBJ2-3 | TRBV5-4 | CASSSRGLVPQYF | TGTGCCAGCAGCTCCCGGGGACTAGTTCCGCAGTATTTT
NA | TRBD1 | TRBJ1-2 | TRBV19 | CASSSAGTVTSNYGYTF | TGTGCCAGTAGCAGCGCCGGGACAGTCACTTCTAACTATGGCTACACCTTC
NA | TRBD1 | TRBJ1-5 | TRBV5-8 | CASSFAGGASQPQHF | TGTGCCAGCAGCTTCGCAGGGGGCGCGAGTCAGCCCCAGCATTTT